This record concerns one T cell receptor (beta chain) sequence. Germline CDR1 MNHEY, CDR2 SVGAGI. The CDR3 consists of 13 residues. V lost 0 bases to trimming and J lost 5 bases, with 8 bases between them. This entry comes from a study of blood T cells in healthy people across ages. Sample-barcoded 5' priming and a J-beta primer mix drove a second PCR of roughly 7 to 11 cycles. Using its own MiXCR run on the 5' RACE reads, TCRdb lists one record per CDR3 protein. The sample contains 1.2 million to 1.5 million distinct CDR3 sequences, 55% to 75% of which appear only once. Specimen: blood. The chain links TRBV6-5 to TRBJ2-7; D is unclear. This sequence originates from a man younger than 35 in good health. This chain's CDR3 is CASSYSVLDEQYF. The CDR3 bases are TGTGCCAGCAGTTACTCGGTCCTCGACGAGCAGTACTTC.